A selection of T cell receptor beta chains follows, all from one sample in a study of CD8 T cells in ankylosing spondylitis. Using its own MiXCR run on the 5' RACE reads, TCRdb lists one record per CDR3 protein. The table includes around 30,000 distinct CDR3 sequences, roughly 7.9% detected once. The source material was blood, either unsorted or a sorted T cell fraction (not recorded which). Receptors were obtained from a male donor with ankylosing spondylitis or in good health (not recorded which). Each CDR3 is given with its conserved first and last residue. D genes are given only for firm matches. Clone size is given for some rows only: seen once, a few or many times, or a class if the clone is expanded.

D	size	V	J	length	DNA	CDR3
-	few	TRBV7-2	TRBJ2-2	16	TGTGCCAGCAGCTTAGCGGGAACCCTGAACACCGGGGAGCTGTTTTTT	CASSLAGTLNTGELFF
-	many	TRBV29-1	TRBJ1-4	13	TGCAGCGTTGAGGGGGGGGCGCGGGAAAAACTGTTTTTT	CSVEGGAREKLFF
-	-	TRBV20-1	TRBJ2-3	17	TGCAGTGCTAGAGGCAGGGCCCGGGACTTACCGGGGGATACGCAGTATTTT	CSARGRARDLPGDTQYF
-	many	TRBV24-1	TRBJ2-2	16	TGTGCCACCAGTGATTGGAGGGCGGGGAACACCGGGGAGCTGTTTTTT	CATSDWRAGNTGELFF
-	many	TRBV7-3	TRBJ2-2	15	TGTGCCAGCAGCTTAACCCAGGGCTCGGGCGGGGAGCTGTTTTTT	CASSLTQGSGGELFF
-	-	TRBV5-1	TRBJ2-3	13	TGCGCCAGCACCCCCCTGGGGCTGGATACGCAGTATTTT	CASTPLGLDTQYF
-	few	TRBV5-1	TRBJ2-1	15	TGCGCCAGCAGCTTGGACAGGTCCTACTACAATGAGCAGTTCTTC	CASSLDRSYYNEQFF
-	many	TRBV7-2	TRBJ1-1	15	TGTGCCAGCAGCCCCCTGGGGGCGATGAACACTGAAGCTTTCTTT	CASSPLGAMNTEAFF
-	-	TRBV3-1	TRBJ2-6	17	TGTGCCTGCACCCAAGATCTTAGCGGAGCTGGGGCCAACGTCCTGACTTTC	CACTQDLSGAGANVLTF
-	many	TRBV6-1	TRBJ1-5	17	TGTGCCAGCAGGGCTCGGAAGCGGGACGGATTAAATCAGCCCCAGCATTTT	CASRARKRDGLNQPQHF
TRBD2	-	TRBV6-2/TRBV6-3	TRBJ2-7	16	TGTGCCAGCAGTGACCCCGGTCTTGGGACTAGCCACGAGCAGTACTTC	CASSDPGLGTSHEQYF
-	many	TRBV12-3/TRBV12-4	TRBJ2-2	11	TGTGCCAGCACCACGTACGGGGAGCTGTTTTTT	CASTTYGELFF
-	-	TRBV20-1	TRBJ2-2	13	TGCAGTGCCCAGACTAGTTTCTCCGGGGAGCTGTTTTTT	CSAQTSFSGELFF
-	many	TRBV7-3	TRBJ2-2	14	TGTGCCAGCAGTCAAAGTTGGGGAGCCGGGGAGCTGTTTTTT	CASSQSWGAGELFF
TRBD1	many	TRBV5-4	TRBJ1-2	13	TGTGCCAGCAGCATCAGGGGGACCTATGGCTACACCTTC	CASSIRGTYGYTF
TRBD1	few	TRBV12-3/TRBV12-4	TRBJ1-1	18	TGTACCAGCAGTCCGTCAGGGGGCCTTTTTCCTTTGAACACTGAAGCTTTCTTT	CTSSPSGGLFPLNTEAFF
TRBD2	many	TRBV20-1	TRBJ2-1	14	TGCAGTGCTAGAGATGTCAAGCGGGAGTGGGAACAGTTCTTC	CSARDVKREWEQFF
-	-	TRBV19	TRBJ2-3	13	TGTGCCAGTTGCCGACAGACCACAGATACGCAGTATTTT	CASCRQTTDTQYF
TRBD2	-	TRBV18	TRBJ2-7	16	TGTGCCAGCTCACCAGACAGGAGCGGGAGTTCATACGAGCAGTACTTC	CASSPDRSGSSYEQYF
-	-	TRBV18	TRBJ2-2	14	TGTGCCAGCTCACCAGGGGGAGAATCCGGGGAGCTGTTTTTT	CASSPGGESGELFF
-	-	TRBV5-1	TRBJ2-1	16	TGCGCCAGCAGCCTTAACCCCCACGCGGCAAACAATGAGCAGTTCTTC	CASSLNPHAANNEQFF
TRBD2	many	TRBV9	TRBJ2-1	17	TGTGCCAGCAGCGTAGAGAAGCGGGAGGCCATTCGCGATGAGCAGTTCTTC	CASSVEKREAIRDEQFF
-	many	TRBV6-1	TRBJ2-5	12	TGTGCCAGCAGTGTGTTATCTGAGACCCAGTACTTC	CASSVLSETQYF
TRBD2	many	TRBV20-1	TRBJ2-1	16	TGCAGTGCTAGAGATCCGGGGGGGGGAACAAAGAATGAGCAGTTCTTC	CSARDPGGGTKNEQFF
TRBD2	few	TRBV7-2	TRBJ2-5	15	TGTGCCAGCACCATCCAGTCCAGCGGGATCAAGACCCAGTACTTC	CASTIQSSGIKTQYF
-	-	TRBV12-3/TRBV12-4	TRBJ1-2	14	TGTGCCAGCAGTCCCTCCGGGGGTAACTATGGCTACACCTTC	CASSPSGGNYGYTF
-	many	TRBV5-1	TRBJ2-5	14	TGCGCCAGCAGTCGACAGGTATCATCAGAGACCCAGTACTTC	CASSRQVSSETQYF
-	many	TRBV18	TRBJ2-7	14	TGTGCCAGCTCACCCGGCTTGGGGCCGTACGAGCAGTACTTC	CASSPGLGPYEQYF
TRBD1	many	TRBV3-1	TRBJ2-7	13	TGTGCCAGCGGGACAGAGAATACCTACGAGCAGTACTTC	CASGTENTYEQYF
TRBD2	many	TRBV11-1	TRBJ2-1	20	TGTGCCAGCAGCTTAGCCTACTATCCGAGGACTAGCGGGAGGGCCCTTGAGCAGTTCTTC	CASSLAYYPRTSGRALEQFF
-	few	TRBV10-3	TRBJ1-4	13	TGTGCCATCAGTGATTCAACCACAGAAAAACTGTTTTTT	CAISDSTTEKLFF
TRBD1	-	TRBV5-1	TRBJ2-1	16	TGCGCCAGCAGCCCGATCACAGGGGGCGGTCACAATGAGCAGTTCTTC	CASSPITGGGHNEQFF
-	many	TRBV5-1	TRBJ2-6	16	TGCGCCAGCGCTCTCGGGTATGGGGCTGGGGCCAACGTCCTGACTTTC	CASALGYGAGANVLTF
-	many	TRBV28	TRBJ1-1	13	TGTGCCACCTCATTAAGGGGGGACACTGAAGCTTTCTTT	CATSLRGDTEAFF
-	many	TRBV29-1	TRBJ1-1	17	TGCAGCGTTGAAGATCGGAAGGGGCCGGGGGTGAACACTGAAGCTTTCTTT	CSVEDRKGPGVNTEAFF
-	many	TRBV15	TRBJ2-2	14	TGTGCCACGCAGGGTCCCTTGAACACCGGGGAGCTGTTTTTT	CATQGPLNTGELFF
-	few	TRBV7-9	TRBJ2-5	15	TGTGCCAGCAGCCCTCCGTTTGGGAACCAAGAGACCCAGTACTTC	CASSPPFGNQETQYF
-	few	TRBV7-2	TRBJ1-1	14	TGTGCCAGCAGTTTCTCCCCGGGGAACACTGAAGCTTTCTTT	CASSFSPGNTEAFF
TRBD2	many	TRBV11-2	TRBJ2-7	14	TGTGCCAGCAGCTTAGGGACTAGCGCCTACGAGCAGTACTTC	CASSLGTSAYEQYF
-	many	TRBV11-2	TRBJ2-3	14	TGTGCCAGCAGCGCGGGCTGGGGAACAGATACGCAGTATTTT	CASSAGWGTDTQYF
-	many	TRBV15	TRBJ2-2	14	TGTGCCACCAGCGGAATGAGAAGCGCCGGGGAGCTGTTTTTT	CATSGMRSAGELFF
-	few	TRBV3-1	TRBJ2-3	15	TGTGCCAGCAGCCAAGTAGCAGGTGGGACAGATACGCAGTATTTT	CASSQVAGGTDTQYF
-	many	TRBV29-1	TRBJ1-5	13	TGCAGCGTTGAAATGGGGTTGGGTCAGCCCCAGCATTTT	CSVEMGLGQPQHF
-	medium-sized	TRBV20-1	TRBJ2-7	13	TGCAGTGCCTCCCGGGACAACTCCTACGAGCAGTACTTC	CSASRDNSYEQYF
-	medium-sized	TRBV5-1	TRBJ2-5	15	TGCGCCAGCAGCTTGGCCGAGGCGATCCAAGAGACCCAGTACTTC	CASSLAEAIQETQYF
TRBD2	many	TRBV5-6	TRBJ2-5	14	TGTGCCAGCAGCTTGGGTCTAGCGGGATGGACCCAGTACTTC	CASSLGLAGWTQYF
-	many	TRBV12-3/TRBV12-4	TRBJ2-2	13	TGTGCCAGCAGTTTATTTGAGACCGGGGAGCTGTTTTTT	CASSLFETGELFF
TRBD1	many	TRBV4-1	TRBJ2-3	16	TGCGCCAGCAGCCAAGTCGGACAGGATAGCACAGATACGCAGTATTTT	CASSQVGQDSTDTQYF
-	many	TRBV5-1	TRBJ2-7	15	TGCGCCAGCAGCTTGGGGTCGAGCGGCCTCTACGAGCAGTACTTC	CASSLGSSGLYEQYF
-	many	TRBV28	TRBJ2-3	15	TGTGCCAGCACCTCCCGAGGACAGTTCACAGATACGCAGTATTTT	CASTSRGQFTDTQYF
-	many	TRBV24-1	TRBJ2-1	20	TGTGCCACCAGTACCAAGCCGGGACCGCGGGTGTCGCTGGTTTACAATGAGCAGTTCTTC	CATSTKPGPRVSLVYNEQFF
-	many	TRBV29-1	TRBJ2-7	11	TGCAGCGGGTCTAGAGGCTACGAGCAGTACTTC	CSGSRGYEQYF
-	many	TRBV5-1	TRBJ1-4	14	TGCGCCAGCAGCTTGGGTAGTCTCCGAGAAAAACTGTTTTTT	CASSLGSLREKLFF
-	many	TRBV5-6	TRBJ1-4	15	TGTGCCAGTCTTTTGTTCCGGGGCCTGAATGAAAAACTGTTTTTT	CASLLFRGLNEKLFF
-	many	TRBV11-2	TRBJ2-5	12	TGTGCCAGCAGCTCAGCACTGGGCACCCAGTACTTC	CASSSALGTQYF